The following is a TCR beta chain sequence with its context. The sample comes from a study of blood T cell repertoires in COVID-19. Overall study: Some COVID-19 samples were acute and others convalescent; all came from the United States, Italy and Spain.

In germline, CDR1 is SGDLS, CDR2 YYNGEE. V lost 0 bases and J lost 2; bases outside the gene matches: 4. This CDR3 contains 16 residues. Sequenced by immunoSEQ multiplex PCR; TCRdb stores in-frame clones only, minus some. This sample has fewer than 300,000 clones; about nine tenths occur once, and the top ten carry 1% to 1.3%. The rearrangement joins TRBV9 to TRBJ2-3; 9 nucleotides line up with TRBD2. The sample comprised PBMCs or T cells enriched from blood (not recorded which). The clonotype comes from a woman aged 30 to 39 who had recovered from COVID-19. The CDR3 here is CASSVDSGRHTDTQYF. The CDR3 DNA reads TGTGCCAGCAGCGTAGATAGCGGGAGACACACAGATACGCAGTATTTT.